This TCR beta chain was retrieved from a study of blood T cell repertoires in COVID-19. About the study: Acute-phase and convalescent COVID-19 samples originated in the United States, Italy and Spain. From T cells, B-cell-depleted T cells, or PBMCs came the material, which was cDNA or gDNA.

Source study methods: Reference gene primer amplification gave estimated nucleated cell counts. Sequencing was performed with immunoSEQ multiplex PCR; in TCRdb, only in-frame clones are kept and a portion is missing. Clonal size and the V and J genes are those of that table, whereas D and trimming came from the DNA. The sample lists about 250,000 clones, around nine tenths occurring once. Germline values: CDR1 SGHTA, CDR2 FQGNSA. The CDR3 is 15 residues long. After removal of 3 bases from V and 5 bases from J, the junction contained 7 bases not matched to a gene. J is TRBJ2-3 and V is TRBV7-2; TRBD2 matches at 8 bases. The TCR originated in a woman in her fifties or sixties who had recovered from COVID-19. The sample consisted of peripheral blood. The CDR3 loop is CASSFQGSGGDTQYF. CDR3 sequence (DNA): TGTGCCAGCAGCTTTCAAGGCAGCGGGGGAGATACGCAGTATTTT.